The 27 T cell receptor beta chains in this list originate from one sample, sequenced in a study of response to subunit inactivated influenza vaccine. TCRdb redid the calling of the RT-PCR reads with MiXCR, one entry per CDR3 protein. The sample lists about 570,000 distinct CDR3 sequences, approximately 11% seen once, with approximately 11% in the top ten. The same sample was also used in a study of T cells expressing NK-cell markers. Per that study: The authors generated TCR beta cDNA through 5'RACE template switching with UMIs.

The material was PBMCs from blood, obtained on the day of vaccination. These receptors were obtained from a man aged 50 to 60 who received an inactivated influenza vaccine.

Details on this clonotype: With a much larger clone just one base away, this may be a read error. This chain connects TRBV6-5 to TRBJ2-5; D gene ambiguous. CDR1 MNHEY and CDR2 SVGAGI come from the germline V gene. Trimming shortened V by 0 bases and J by 6 bases, and 2 bases separated the two germline ends. This CDR3 has 11 residues. CDR3 loop: CASSYSKTQYF. The CDR3 nucleotides read TGTGCCAGCAGTTACTCGAAGACCCAGTACTTC.

This chain connects TRBV18 to TRBJ2-1; perhaps TRBD1 as D (5 bases). Per germline, CDR1 KGHSH and CDR2 LQKENI. V lost 6 bases and J lost 5, with 17 bases in between. This CDR3 contains 15 residues. The CDR3 DNA sequence: TGTGCCAGCTCCCCCGGCAGGGTCCTCCACAATGAGCAGTTCTTC. Its protein is CASSPGRVLHNEQFF.

In its sample, this clonotype was seen a few times. The chain has TRBV5-6 and TRBJ2-3, with D tentatively TRBD2 (5 bases). The CDR3 runs to 13 residues. The V end lost 0 bases, the J end lost 6 bases, and 8 bases lay between the germline ends. Germline assignment: CDR1 SGHDT and CDR2 YYEEEE. Here the CDR3 DNA reads TGTGCCAGCAGCTTGGCGAAGCGGGATACGCAGTATTTT. This sequence encodes CASSLAKRDTQYF.

This clonotype has ten or more counts. The rearrangement uses TRBV12-3 or TRBV12-4 and TRBJ2-1, with D perhaps TRBD1 or TRBD2 (5 bases each). Between the trimmed V and J ends, which lost 2 bases and 10 bases, there was a span of 15 bases. This CDR3 contains 14 residues. The CDR3 loop is CASSLRTRREEQFF. The CDR3, as DNA: TGTGCCAGCAGTTTACGGACTCGCAGGGAGGAGCAGTTCTTC.

This clonotype occurred many times. The chain combines TRBV7-8 with TRBJ1-6, with 7 bases that match TRBD1. V gave up 5 bases and J gave up 10 bases; unmatched junction bases: 20. The CDR3 loop spans 18 amino acids. Germline V CDR1 and CDR2: SGHVS, FQNEAQ. In DNA form, the CDR3 reads TGTGCCAGCAGCGACAGGGACAGTCTCTTCAGCCGGAACTCACCCCTCCACTTT. This gives the protein CASSDRDSLFSRNSPLHF.

This clonotype was recorded a few times. The V gene is TRBV27, the J gene TRBJ1-5; TRBD1 is a possible D gene (6 bases). CDR1 MNHEY and CDR2 SMNVEV come from the germline V gene (reference sequence). Trimming stripped 1 base from V and 7 bases from J, with 14 bases between. The CDR3 contains 15 residues. DNA of the CDR3: TGTGCCAGCAGTTTATTGGGGGGGGCAGACCAGCCCCAGCATTTT. Protein product: CASSLLGGADQPQHF.

At least ten counts were recorded for this clonotype. This chain connects TRBV5-1 to TRBJ2-7, with D possibly being TRBD1 (5 bases). CDR1 is SGHRS and CDR2 is YFSETQ in the germline V gene. The V end was cut by 2 bases, the J end by 6 bases, with 15 bases between. The CDR3 spans 14 residues. CDR3 region: CASSLMSGHFEQYF. The CDR3 DNA reads as TGCGCCAGCAGCTTAATGTCCGGACACTTCGAGCAGTACTTC.

The chain joins TRBV29-1 to TRBJ2-5; D gene ambiguous. The CDR3 length is 12 residues. Germline V CDR1 and CDR2: SQVTM, ANQGSEA. V shed 4 bases and J shed 1 base, with 7 bases lying between them. The CDR3 DNA reads TGCAGCGTTGTGCGTTCCCAAGAGACCCAGTACTTC. It specifies CSVVRSQETQYF. The full variable domain, its missing parts supplied by reference TRBV29-1 and TRBJ2-5, is SAVISQKPSRDICQRGTSLTIQCQVDSQVTMMFWYRQQPGQSLTLIATANQGSEATYESGFVIDKFPISRPNLTFSTLTVSNMSPEDSSIYLCSVVRSQETQYFGPGTRLLVL.

This clonotype was detected a few times. The V gene is TRBV7-8, the J gene TRBJ2-1; D is unclear. Germline V lookup: CDR1 SGHVS, CDR2 FQNEAQ. The germline V and J ends were trimmed by 5 bases and 9 bases, with 17 bases remaining between them. The CDR3 has 14 amino acids. CDR3 nucleotides: TGTGCCAGCAGCCGCCCGGGTTCCACCAGTGAGCAGTTCTTC. Translation: CASSRPGSTSEQFF.

J is TRBJ2-1 and V is TRBV4-1; D tentatively reads TRBD1 or TRBD2 (5 bases each). V was trimmed by 4 bases and J by 0 bases, leaving 13 bases between them. The germline CDR1 and CDR2 sequences are MGHRA and YSYEKL. This CDR3 has 16 amino acids. The CDR3 DNA reads as TGCGCCAGCAGCCGTGGGAGACAGAGCTCCTACAATGAGCAGTTCTTC. This sequence encodes CASSRGRQSSYNEQFF.

This clonotype appeared many times. At one end the junction does not follow the germline gene, possibly because of a read error. The chain joins TRBV11-2 to TRBJ2-5; no definite D call. Germline lookup yields CDR1 SGHAT and CDR2 FQNNGV. There are 11 residues in the CDR3. In DNA, the CDR3 is TGTGCCAGCAGCGGGTCATTATATCCCCACTTC. It translates to CASSGSLYPHF.

CDR3 nucleotide sequence: TGTGCCACCCGACAGGGTTCGAACGAGCAGTACTTC. This codes for CATRQGSNEQYF. The rearrangement joins TRBV10-3 to TRBJ2-7; 7 nucleotides agree with TRBD1. This CDR3 is built from 12 residues. Germline CDR1 reads ENHRY; CDR2 reads SYGVKD. Germline trimming cut 10 bases from V and 5 bases from J; bases unmatched to any gene: 8.

This clonotype has more than one count but fewer than ten. The CDR3 DNA sequence: TGCAGTGCTAGAGATTTGGGTTATGAGCAGTTCTTC. It yields the protein CSARDLGYEQFF. V usage is TRBV20-1 and J usage is TRBJ2-1; no clear D gene. CDR3 length: 12 residues. Trimming took off 0 bases at V and 8 bases at J, with 8 bases between the two ends. Per the germline V gene, CDR1 is DFQATT and CDR2 is SNEGSKA (reference sequence).

This clonotype has a handful of counts. The rearrangement joins TRBV20-1 to TRBJ2-3, with TRBD2 identical over 13 bases. V lost 3 bases and J lost 5; bases outside the gene matches: 8. This CDR3 comprises 16 residues. Germline CDR1 reads DFQATT; CDR2 reads SNEGSKA (reference sequence). The CDR3 sequence: CSASGTSGTQRDTQYF. The CDR3 DNA follows: TGCAGTGCTAGCGGGACTAGCGGGACCCAAAGAGATACGCAGTATTTT.

This clonotype has at least ten counts. At one of its ends the junction is not consistent with the germline gene, which may arise from a read error. The rearrangement joins TRBV5-1 to TRBJ2-2, with 7 nucleotides matching TRBD1. Germline V gene data show CDR1 as SGHRS and CDR2 as YFSETQ. The CDR3 length is 14 residues. The CDR3 reads CASSLGQRTGELFF. CDR3 in DNA: TGTGCCAGCAGCTTGGGACAGCGCACCGGGGAGCTGTTTTTT.

This clonotype was detected only a few times. This chain uses TRBV5-1 with TRBJ1-5; D not resolved. The CDR3 contains 15 residues. Looked up from germline, CDR1 is SGHRS and CDR2 is YFSETQ. V gave up 0 bases and J gave up 0 bases, with 7 bases separating them. DNA of the CDR3: TGCGCCAGCAGCTTGGATCCGGTTAGCAATCAGCCCCAGCATTTT. This sequence encodes CASSLDPVSNQPQHF.

Only a few counts were recorded for this clonotype. The chain has TRBV20-1 and TRBJ1-5; D might be TRBD1 (6 bases). Germline CDR1 is DFQATT and CDR2 is SNEGSKA (reference sequence). Trimming pared 6 bases from V and 4 bases from J, leaving 10 bases between. This CDR3 spans 12 amino acids. CDR3 amino acids: CSAQDSNQPQHF. The CDR3 region has the DNA TGCAGTGCCCAGGACAGTAATCAGCCCCAGCATTTT.

This clonotype occurred a few times. As DNA, the CDR3 is TGCAGTGCTAAAAGACCCGGGACTAGCAGCTACAATGAGCAGTTCTTC. This translates into CSAKRPGTSSYNEQFF. This chain connects TRBV20-1 to TRBJ2-1, with 9 bases that match TRBD2. This CDR3 contains 16 residues. The ends lost 4 bases at V and 3 bases at J; junction bases unmatched: 10. Germline CDR1 reads DFQATT; CDR2 reads SNEGSKA (reference sequence).

This rearrangement joins TRBV29-1 to TRBJ1-1; TRBD1 aligns across 11 bases. The CDR3 totals 14 residues. Trimming at V came to 1 base and at J to 5 bases, leaving 3 bases not matched to a gene. Germline lookup yields CDR1 SQVTM and CDR2 ANQGSEA. For the CDR3, the DNA is TGCAGCGTTGAAGGGACAGGGGGCTGGACTGAAGCTTTCTTT. It translates to CSVEGTGGWTEAFF.

The chain joins TRBV12-3 or TRBV12-4 to TRBJ2-2; unclear D gene. Trimming took off 2 bases at V and 2 bases at J, with 9 bases between the two ends. The CDR3 is made up of 15 amino acids. The CDR3 DNA follows: TGTGCCAGCAGTTTAAATGGGTTTAACACCGGGGAGCTGTTTTTT. Translation: CASSLNGFNTGELFF.

This clonotype was detected only a few times. CDR3: CASSLGATSSYEQYF. The DNA of the CDR3 is TGCGCCAGCAGCTTGGGTGCCACCTCCTCCTACGAGCAGTACTTC. The chain recombines TRBV5-1 with TRBJ2-7; the D is unclear. V was trimmed by 0 bases and J by 0 bases, leaving 10 bases between them. The CDR3 contains 15 residues. The germline gives CDR1 SGHRS, CDR2 YFSETQ.

The chain combines TRBV7-9 with TRBJ2-1; 11 bases align to TRBD2. Germline V lookup: CDR1 SEHNR, CDR2 FQNEAQ (reference sequence). The CDR3 is 16 residues long. Germline trimming cut 6 bases from V and 6 bases from J; bases unmatched to any gene: 10. CDR3 residues: CASSRSPGLAANEQFF. The DNA for the CDR3 is TGTGCCAGCAGTCGCTCGCCGGGACTAGCGGCCAATGAGCAGTTCTTC.

This clonotype has a count of ten or more. The rearrangement uses TRBV7-9 and TRBJ2-7; D call uncertain. V was pared by 3 bases and J by 3 bases, with 0 bases between. Germline V gene sequence: CDR1 SEHNR, CDR2 FQNEAQ (reference sequence). The CDR3 sequence is 10 residues long. CDR3 DNA: TGTGCCAGCAGCTTCTACGAGCAGTACTTC. Its protein is CASSFYEQYF.

The J gene is TRBJ2-1, the V gene TRBV7-8, with 8 nucleotides matching TRBD2. V trimming: 6 bases; J trimming: 4 bases; junction bases outside the gene matches: 14. The CDR3 covers 17 residues. Germline V gene data show CDR1 as SGHVS and CDR2 as FQNEAQ. CDR3 in DNA: TGTGCCAGCAGGCTAGCATTAGCGGGGACCTCATACAATGAGCAGTTCTTC. It is translated as CASRLALAGTSYNEQFF. The whole variable domain, filled in from reference TRBV7-8 and TRBJ2-1, reads GAGVSQSPRYKVAKRGQDVALRCDPISGHVSLFWYQQALGQGPEFLTYFQNEAQLDKSGLPSDRFFAERPEGSVSTLKIQRTQQEDSAVYLCASRLALAGTSYNEQFFGPGTRLTVL.

The genes are TRBV7-2 and TRBJ2-1; D is possibly TRBD1 or TRBD2 (6 bases each). With 5 bases removed from V and 4 bases from J, the gap between germline ends came to 15 bases. The germline V gene has CDR1 SGHTA and CDR2 FQGNSA. The CDR3 has 15 residues. The CDR3 is CASSTGGIRYNEQFF. The CDR3 DNA reads as TGTGCCAGCAGCACCGGGGGCATCCGTTACAATGAGCAGTTCTTC.

A few counts support this clonotype. This rearrangement joins TRBV21-1 to TRBJ2-6; the table assigns TRBD2, which was not confirmed against the DNA. TRBV21-1 constitutes a pseudogene. This CDR3 spans 17 amino acids. The CDR3 spells CASSKEGMASGANVLTF. The DNA of the CDR3 is TGTGCCAGCAGCAAAGAAGGGATGGCCTCTGGGGCCAACGTCCTGACTTTC.

This clonotype was observed a few times. The CDR3 loop reads CASMGRRVPDTQYF. CDR3 coding DNA: TGTGCCAGCATGGGGAGACGGGTCCCAGATACGCAGTATTTT. V usage is TRBV6-1 and J usage is TRBJ2-3, with D possibly matching TRBD2 (5 bases). The V gene lost 7 bases and the J gene lost 4 bases, with 15 bases spanning the gap. The CDR3 is 14 amino acids. Per the germline V gene, CDR1 is MNHNS and CDR2 is SASEGT.